This T cell receptor beta chain was identified in a study of blood T cell repertoires in COVID-19. For the study at large: Some COVID-19 samples were acute and others convalescent; all came from the United States, Italy and Spain.

The germline V gene encodes CDR1 MNHEY and CDR2 SVGEGT. The CDR3 runs 15 residues. The ends lost 6 bases at V and 4 bases at J; junction bases unmatched: 11. In the authors' workflow: Nucleated cell counts were estimated from reference gene primer amplification. Some clones are missing from TCRdb's copy, which holds only in-frame ones; the method was immunoSEQ multiplex PCR. V, J and clone size derive from that table, while D and trimming were established from the DNA sequence. The sample lists 270,000 or so clones, nearly 90% occurring once. Seattle researchers signed up patients amid active infection and tracked them longitudinally.

Sequencing used peripheral blood. The clonotype comes from an older woman with COVID-19, enrolled during active disease. The chain carries TRBV6-2 or TRBV6-3 and TRBJ1-2, with 7 bases lining up with TRBD1. DNA of the CDR3: TGTGCCAGCAGCGCCTCGACAGGGACCTTCTATGGCTACACCTTC. Its protein product is CASSASTGTFYGYTF.